This entry lists 5 T cell receptor beta chains sequenced from one sample in a study of cytomegalovirus exposure and HLA in healthy donors. Vbeta (60) and Jbeta (13) primers were used in the PCR. Method: immunoSEQ multiplex PCR; TCRdb's copy keeps in-frame clones and lacks some. Altogether 150,000 to 200,000 clones are present, around 79% being singletons, with the ten largest covering approximately 0.39%. Sequencing input: PBMCs. These receptors came from a male donor in good health and CMV-seropositive.

With regard to this clone: Sequence at one end of the junction differs from germline and may be a read error. The rearrangement links TRBV7-9 to TRBJ1-2; D is perhaps TRBD1 (5 bases). Germline CDR1 SEHNR, CDR2 FQNEAQ (reference sequence). The CDR3 spans 13 residues. This CDR3 reads CSSSQGIGYGYTF. The CDR3 nucleotides read TGTTCCAGCAGCCAGGGAATCGGCTATGGCTACACCTTC.

The chain uses TRBV19 and TRBJ2-1, with D possibly matching TRBD2 (6 bases). In germline, CDR1 is LNHDA, CDR2 SQIVND (reference sequence). This CDR3 region has 14 residues. V dropped 1 base and J dropped 6 bases, with 10 bases sitting between them. This chain's CDR3 is CASSIVEGANEQFF. DNA of the CDR3: TGTGCCAGTAGTATAGTGGAGGGAGCCAATGAGCAGTTCTTC. Variable domain in full (rest from reference TRBV19 and TRBJ2-1): DGGITQSPKYLFRKEGQNVTLSCEQNLNHDAMYWYRQDPGQGLRLIYYSQIVNDFQKGDIAEGYSVSREKKESFPLTVTSAQKNPTAFYLCASSIVEGANEQFFGPGTRLTVL.

The V call is TRBV6-5, the J call TRBJ2-1; TRBD2 aligns across 8 bases. Germline V lookup: CDR1 MNHEY, CDR2 SVGAGI. This CDR3 region has 15 residues. V lost 0 bases, J lost 8 bases, and 6 bases stayed unmatched. In DNA form, the CDR3 reads TGTGCCAGCAGTTACTCGACCGGGGGGGCTGATGAGCAGTTCTTC. As protein: CASSYSTGGADEQFF.

The rearrangement joins TRBV5-4 to TRBJ1-1, with D possibly being TRBD1 (6 bases). Deletions cut 4 bases from V and 5 bases from J, with 9 bases between. The CDR3 runs to 12 residues. The germline V gene encodes CDR1 SGHNT and CDR2 YYREEE (reference sequence). DNA of the CDR3: TGTGCCAGCAGCGCCACAGGGACTGAAGCTTTCTTT. The encoded protein is CASSATGTEAFF.

To note about this clone: One junction end disagrees with the germline gene, perhaps due to a read error. The chain recombines TRBV7-7 with TRBJ2-5; D is perhaps TRBD2 (6 bases). The J call may be wrong; the DNA end is better matched by TRBJ2-7. The CDR3 runs to 14 residues. Germline CDR1 SSHAT, CDR2 FNYEAQ (reference sequence). The DNA of the CDR3 is TGTGCTAGCAGCCCTTCCGGGACTCTAGGCGAGCAGTACTTC. Encoded protein: CASSPSGTLGEQYF.